This section outlines one T cell receptor (beta chain) sequence together with its context. The antigen it recognizes is unknown. Base qualities are missing; no much larger clone stands one base away. RNA was extracted from bulk unsorted tissue and checked for quality with a NanoDrop ND-1000 and an Agilent 2100. The donors were newly diagnosed lung cancer patients admitted for thoracic surgery in China from August to November 2014 who had not received prior chemotherapy. Patients who had received previous radiotherapy or chemotherapy, or who had another concurrent cancer, were excluded from the study. Pieces of surgical tissue measuring 1-2 cm3 were kept in RNAlater solution and stored at -80 degrees C until use. Library creation used multiplex PCR. The data were produced on an Illumina HiSeq 2500. TCRbeta libraries were constructed through three rounds of nested PCR with primers (Table S4) according to protocols adapted from ARM-PCR. Before sequencing, PCR products in the 200-500 bp range were cut out of the gel and cleaned up using the QIAquick gel extraction kit. The authors' pipeline ran thus. Reads were cleaned with Trimmomatic, merged with FLASH into complete CDR3 sequences, and assigned to V(D)J germline segments with MiTCR. Clonal diversity was calculated as the inverse Simpson's index using VDJtools. In-frame sequences lacking a premature stop codon were counted as productive reads. TCRdb took the public reads, trimmed them with fastp at Q25, ran MiXCR for clone calling and kept in-frame beta chains. Each record represents a unique CDR3 protein, reported with the most common genes and DNA among its rows. TCRdb's processing, not the authors', yielded these V and J calls. Across this sample there are 200,000 to 250,000 distinct CDR3 sequences, with over 55% seen only once. The ten most abundant clones make up approximately 25% of the sample.

V was cut back by 5 bases and J by 9 bases, leaving a gap of 14 bases between them. For CDR1 and CDR2, the germline V gene lists SGHNT and YENEEA. The CDR3 runs 13 residues from the cysteine to the phenylalanine. The DNA shown is the 39-base CDR3, in frame from base 1. The record originates from a study of tumor and adjacent non-tumor tissue in lung cancer listed by TCRdb under 2018. Background on the whole study: By cancer type, the cohort comprised 11 to 12 adenocarcinoma patients, 2 squamous cell carcinoma patients and 1 small cell lung cancer patient. Among the 15 or so patients, ages ranged from roughly 31 to 76 years, approximately ten were men and 5 were women, and disease was TNM stage I to III. Sequencing produced about 130,000,000 productive TCRbeta reads in total, an average of about 4.5 million reads per sample. The study compared bulk TCRbeta repertoires from lung tumor tissue and matched distant non-tumor lung tissue of over 13 lung cancer patients. For each patient, one tumor sample and one normal lung sample were taken, giving under 35 paired specimens that underwent TCRbeta CDR3 sequencing. Findings and caveats that apply to the study as a whole: A significantly larger cumulative share of the repertoire was made up by the top 100 clones in normal lung than in tumor tissue. The sequencing platform is not named in the methods, and unique molecular identifiers are not mentioned. Tumor tissue showed significantly greater TCR diversity (inverse Simpson) than normal lung tissue (roughly 390 vs 170, P = 0.0075, Mann-Whitney U test). Only roughly 16 patients were in the cohort, and the authors stated that larger samples and more detailed clinical data are needed. Because peripheral blood was not sequenced, blood TCRbeta repertoires in the lung cancer patients of the study were not examined. Younger patients had significantly higher TCR diversity, and higher tumor TCR diversity was associated with shorter overall and disease-free survival.

The sample taken for sequencing was lung tumor tissue. The TCR sequence derives from a man aged 55 to 70 with non-small cell lung cancer. The rearrangement joined TRBV11-3 to TRBJ2-1, with the D segment identity uncertain. The CDR3: CASSPRQNSEQFF. The sequenced DNA is TGTGCCAGCAGCCCCAGACAAAACAGTGAGCAGTTCTTC.